A few counts support the clone carrying this TCR beta chain. Its antigen remains unknown. The data originate from a study of cytomegalovirus exposure and HLA in healthy donors. The study's findings and limits: The authors confirmed in vitro that a few CMV-associated chains were specific for CMV antigens.

Profiled with immunoSEQ multiplex PCR; TCRdb holds only in-frame clones, not every one. The profile covers a few hundred thousand clones, with 90% appearing a single time and around 3.1% taken by the ten largest. CDR1 and CDR2 from the germline V gene are LNHNV and YYDKDF (reference sequence). V was pared by 0 bases and J by 3 bases, with 18 bases between. The CDR3 loop spans 17 amino acids. Material: PBMCs. This receptor was taken from a woman aged 25 to 39 in good health and CMV-seronegative. The chain has TRBV15 and TRBJ2-7; D ambiguous. The CDR3 bases are TGTGCCACCAGCAGAGATATTCCAGTAGGGCCGAACTACGAGCAGTACTTC. Protein product: CATSRDIPVGPNYEQYF. The whole variable domain, filled in from reference TRBV15 and TRBJ2-7, reads DAMVIQNPRYQVTQFGKPVTLSCSQTLNHNVMYWYQQKSSQAPKLLFHYYDKDFNNEADTPDNFQSRRPNTSFCFLDIRSPGLGDTAMYLCATSRDIPVGPNYEQYFGPGTRLTVT.